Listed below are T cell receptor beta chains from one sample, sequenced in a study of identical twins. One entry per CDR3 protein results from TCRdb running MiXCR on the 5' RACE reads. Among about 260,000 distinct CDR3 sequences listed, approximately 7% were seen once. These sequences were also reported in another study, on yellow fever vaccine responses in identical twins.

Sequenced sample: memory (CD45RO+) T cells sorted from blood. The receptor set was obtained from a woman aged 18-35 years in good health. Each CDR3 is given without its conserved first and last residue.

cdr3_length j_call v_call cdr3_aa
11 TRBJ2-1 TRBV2 ASSGNRVNEQF
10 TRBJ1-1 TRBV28 ASSLGLTEAF
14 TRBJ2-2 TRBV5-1 ASSLGGGGGTGELF
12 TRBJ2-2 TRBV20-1 STAGLGDTGELF
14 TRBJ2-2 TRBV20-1 SAPDLAGGDTGELF
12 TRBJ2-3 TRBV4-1 ASSPSGSTDTQY
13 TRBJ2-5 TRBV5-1 ASSLTGTPQETQY
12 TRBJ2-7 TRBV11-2 ASSTRTGIYEQY
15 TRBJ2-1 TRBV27 ASRGVLMGLAINEQF
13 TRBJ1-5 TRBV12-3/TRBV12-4 ATRQGPNPNQPQH
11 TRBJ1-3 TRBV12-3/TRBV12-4 ASSLHSGNTIY
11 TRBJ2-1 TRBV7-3 ASSPAGGVEQF
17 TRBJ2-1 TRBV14 ASSQARGTSGRSYNEQF
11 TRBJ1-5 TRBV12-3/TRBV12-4 ASLDSPNQPQH
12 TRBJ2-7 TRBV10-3 AINRDRPFYEQY
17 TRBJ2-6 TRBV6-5 ASSIPQGRVYSGANVLT
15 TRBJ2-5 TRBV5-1 ASSLAASGSTQETQY
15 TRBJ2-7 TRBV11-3 ASSVGTSGSVVYEQY
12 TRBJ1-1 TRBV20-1 SAASGTLNTEAF
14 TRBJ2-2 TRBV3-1 ASSPVVAGVGGELF
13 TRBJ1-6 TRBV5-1 ASSSGGGDNSPLH
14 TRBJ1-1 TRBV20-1 SAPTGQGFVGAEAF
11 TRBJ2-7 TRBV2 ASSGQNLYEQY
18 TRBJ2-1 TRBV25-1 ASSEYKGTSPISSYNEQF
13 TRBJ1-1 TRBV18 ASSPQDSLSTEAF
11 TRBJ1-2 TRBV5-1 ASSMTVNYGYT
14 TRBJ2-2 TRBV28 ASKDRDSSNTGELF
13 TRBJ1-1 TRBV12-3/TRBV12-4 ASSLGQGRSTEAF
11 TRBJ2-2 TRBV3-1 ASSHLNTGELF
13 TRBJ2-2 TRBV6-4 ASSDSSAGGRELF
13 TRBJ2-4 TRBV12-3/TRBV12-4 ASSFSTSGKNIQY
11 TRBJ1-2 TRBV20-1 SAAGSTNYGYT
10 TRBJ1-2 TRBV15 ATSTPLDGYT
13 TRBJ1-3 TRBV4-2 ASTPVGLPRNTIY
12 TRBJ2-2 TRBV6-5 ASSWNSDTGELF
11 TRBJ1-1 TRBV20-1 SVNRQENTEAF
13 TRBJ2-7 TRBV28 ASSLGLAESYEQY
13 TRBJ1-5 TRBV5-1 ASSNEGGSNQPQH
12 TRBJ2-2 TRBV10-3 AISEFGRTGELF
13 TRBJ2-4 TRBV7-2 ASSLEDVRRHIQY
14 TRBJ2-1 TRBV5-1 ASSLGHSGVNNEQF
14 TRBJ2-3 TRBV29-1 SVDGLASGGTDTQY
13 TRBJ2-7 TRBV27 ASSSTGLSSYEQY
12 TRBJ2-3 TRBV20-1 SARKQAGTDTQY
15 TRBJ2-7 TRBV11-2 ASSLDPGTGGALGQY
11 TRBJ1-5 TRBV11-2 ASSLGDSQPQH
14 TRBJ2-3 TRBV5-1 ASSLAGLAGVFKQY
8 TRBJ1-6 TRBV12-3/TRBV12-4 ETENSPLH
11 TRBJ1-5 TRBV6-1 ASSEAGNQPQH
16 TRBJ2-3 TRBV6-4 ASSSSGLAGGPADTQY